In its sample, the clone carrying this T cell receptor beta chain was seen a few times. The antigen is not known. The sample is drawn from a study of vaccination effects on CD4 cells after COVID-19. Clones were read by immunoSEQ multiplex PCR, and TCRdb kept only the in-frame ones, dropping some. There are over 30,000 clones in the sample; approximately 70% occur only once, and 20% to 25% lies in the top ten. Expansion of antigen-specific CD4+ T cells with viral peptide pools was carried out by the ViraFEST assay before sequencing. An approximately nine-day culture period preceded the isolation of CD4+ T cells. None of these healthy vaccinees had been infected with SARS-CoV-2 before vaccination. The germline V gene encodes CDR1 MNHEY and CDR2 SVGEGT. V lost 5 bases and J 0 bases, leaving 20 bases between the germline ends. This CDR3 has 17 residues.

The material was CD4+ T cells from PBMCs cultured with SARS-CoV-2 spike peptides, obtained before COVID-19 vaccination. This chain links TRBV6-2 or TRBV6-3 with TRBJ2-7; weak D call: TRBD2 (6 bases). The TCR comes from a human donor who received a COVID-19 vaccine. CDR3 DNA sequence: TGTGCCAGCAGTAGCGGGTCCCGTCGAGTTTACTCCTACGAGCAGTACTTC. Amino acids: CASSSGSRRVYSYEQYF.